The entry below gives a single T cell receptor (beta chain) sequence along with its context. Seattle patients were enrolled while actively infected and followed longitudinally. The sample is drawn from a study of blood T cell repertoires in COVID-19. Overall study: Samples taken during acute and convalescent COVID-19 were collected in the United States, Italy and Spain. In each case, the material was cDNA or gDNA derived from T cells, B-cell-depleted T cells, or PBMCs.

This CDR3 is 15 amino acids long. From germline, CDR1 is SNHLY and CDR2 FYNNEI. Trimming removed 6 bases from V and 10 bases from J; junction bases left unmatched: 12. As originally analysed: Counts of nucleated cells, estimated from reference gene primer amplification, were obtained. Only in-frame clones appear in the TCRdb table, and some are missing; sequencing was by immunoSEQ multiplex PCR. The DNA gave D and trimming, while V, J and clone size come from that table. In the table there are more than 300,000 clones, 89% of which are singletons. The TCR sequence derives from a woman under 40 with COVID-19, enrolled during active disease. Input material: peripheral blood. The chain carries TRBV2 and TRBJ2-1; 10 positions agree with TRBD2. The CDR3 region has the DNA TGTGCCAGCAGGACCCTAGCGGGGGCGCTGGGGGAGCAGTTCTTC. Protein sequence: CASRTLAGALGEQFF. Full variable domain (missing parts from reference TRBV2 and TRBJ2-1): EPEVTQTPSHQVTQMGQEVILRCVPISNHLYFYWYRQILGQKVEFLVSFYNNEISEKSEIFDDQFSVERPDGSNFTLKIRSTKLEDSAMYFCASRTLAGALGEQFFGPGTRLTVL.